Sequencing of this T cell receptor (beta chain) was carried out in a study of cytomegalovirus exposure and HLA in healthy donors. V was shortened by 4 bases and J by 0 bases, with 10 bases between the two germline ends. CDR1 is MDHEN and CDR2 is SYDVKM in the germline V gene. CDR3 length equals 16 residues. PCR amplification relied on 60 Vbeta primers (plus 13 Jbeta primers). The assay was immunoSEQ multiplex PCR, and TCRdb's table has in-frame clones only and misses some. Here the sample spans about 130,000 clones, less than 85% being singletons. Study outcomes and limitations: Later, TCR association rates were found to vary by HLA locus, highest for DRB1 and lowest for HLA-C. Clonal expansion, a later analysis showed, was greater in HLA-associated TCR beta chains than in equally common others.

Regarding this clone: Its matching antigen is unknown.

Sequencing was performed on PBMCs. The rearrangement links TRBV28 to TRBJ2-6, with D unclear. The sequence came from a man in his forties in good health and CMV-seronegative. The CDR3 reads CASSWHGTSGANVLTF. The CDR3 coding sequence is TGTGCCAGCAGTTGGCATGGCACCTCTGGGGCCAACGTCCTGACTTTC. The variable domain in full, with the rest retrieved from reference TRBV28 and TRBJ2-6, is DVKVTQSSRYLVKRTGEKVFLECVQDMDHENMFWYRQDPGLGLRLIYFSYDVKMKEKGDIPEGYSVSREKKERFSLILESASTNQTSMYLCASSWHGTSGANVLTFGAGSRLTVL.